These 30 T cell receptor beta chains originate from one sample sequenced in a study of vaccination effects on CD4 cells after COVID-19 (dated by TCRdb to between 2022 and 2023). Receptor libraries were prepared by the immunoSEQ multiplex PCR assay. TCRdb mirrors the immuneACCESS table, restricted to in-frame sequences. Some clones are absent from its copies; in checked studies, under half trace to an unresolved V gene, and the reason for the others is unknown. Here the sample has some 79,000 clones; approximately 74% occur a single time. The biggest ten clones account for under 2% of the sample. No cognate antigen is known for these TCRs. In the ViraFEST assay, PBMC were stimulated with viral peptide pools, and TCR sequencing was then used to find antigen-specific CD4+ T cell clonotypes based on their expansion. After less than eleven days of culture, CD4+ T cells were isolated with the EasySep CD4+ T cell isolation kit.

Here the sequenced sample was CD4+ T cells from PBMCs cultured with HCoV-229E spike peptides, taken before COVID-19 vaccination. The meaning of the sample's cell subset or site label: HCoV-229E spike overlapping peptide pool stimulation. The receptor source for this set is a human donor who received a COVID-19 vaccine.

V gene TRBV24-1 combines with J gene TRBJ1-2; the D is unclear. Germline CDR1 reads KGHDR; CDR2 reads SFDVKD. V was clipped by 3 bases and J by 5 bases, with 18 bases between them. There are 16 residues in the CDR3. Written as DNA, the CDR3 is TGTGCCACCAGTGATGGACGGACCAGAGACTCATATGGCTACACCTTC. Translated: CATSDGRTRDSYGYTF.

V gene TRBV5-1 combines with J gene TRBJ2-3; TRBD2 might be the D (6 bases). Trimming took off 0 bases at V and 4 bases at J, with 9 bases between the two ends. Germline V gene lookup returns CDR1 SGHRS and CDR2 YFSETQ. The CDR3 runs to 14 residues. The CDR3 bases are TGCGCCAGCAGCTTGGGCGGGGTCGCAGATACGCAGTATTTT. Its protein is CASSLGGVADTQYF.

This clone has only a few counts. This chain links TRBV2 with TRBJ1-1; no clear D. V lost 5 bases and J 4 bases, leaving 14 bases between the germline ends. Germline CDR1 is SNHLY and CDR2 is FYNNEI. The CDR3 runs 14 residues. CDR3 nucleotides: TGTGCCAGCAGTCAATCAGCCGCTGGCACTGAAGCTTTCTTT. Amino acids: CASSQSAAGTEAFF. Based on the CDR3 plus reference TRBV2 and TRBJ1-1, the full variable domain is EPEVTQTPSHQVTQMGQEVILRCVPISNHLYFYWYRQILGQKVEFLVSFYNNEISEKSEIFDDQFSVERPDGSNFTLKIRSTKLEDSAMYFCASSQSAAGTEAFFGQGTRLTVV.

This clone was detected only once. The rearrangement uses TRBV5-6 and TRBJ2-7; a weak D match, TRBD2 (5 bases). The CDR3 length is 15 residues. V gave up 0 bases and J gave up 3 bases, with 13 bases separating them. Germline CDR1 and CDR2: SGHDT and YYEEEE. CDR3 sequence: CASSLGGGLYYEQYV. The CDR3 DNA reads TGTGCCAGCAGCTTGGGTGGAGGACTGTACTACGAGCAGTACGTC.

The rearrangement uses TRBV7-2 and TRBJ2-2, with 12 positions matching TRBD2. V lost 5 bases, J lost 6 bases, and 10 bases stayed unmatched. The length of the CDR3 is 17 residues. Germline assignment: CDR1 SGHTA and CDR2 FQGNSA. In nucleotides, the CDR3 is TGTGCCAGCAGCCAACCCCGGACTAGCGGGGACGCCGGGGAGCTGTTTTTT. Translating it yields CASSQPRTSGDAGELFF.

This clone has a single count. V and J are TRBV11-2 and TRBJ2-5, with D possibly being TRBD2 (5 bases). The CDR3 is 16 residues long. V was clipped by 2 bases and J by 1 base, with 14 bases between them. Per germline, CDR1 SGHAT and CDR2 FQNNGV. The CDR3 DNA reads TGTGCCAGCAGCTTATTTGCTAGCAGTTTCCAAGAGACCCAGTACTTC. Translated, it gives CASSLFASSFQETQYF. Together with reference TRBV11-2 and TRBJ2-5, the CDR3 gives the full variable domain: EAGVAQSPRYKIIEKRQSVAFWCNPISGHATLYWYQQILGQGPKLLIQFQNNGVVDDSQLPKDRFSAERLKGVDSTLKIQPAKLEDSAVYLCASSLFASSFQETQYFGPGTRLLVL.

The gene calls are TRBV6-5 and TRBJ2-5; tentative D call: TRBD2 (7 bases). Germline loops: CDR1 MNHEY, CDR2 SVGAGI. The CDR3 length is 14 residues. The V gene lost 10 bases and the J gene lost 7 bases, with 22 bases spanning the gap. Here the CDR3 reads CATGGGLSAWTQYF. The CDR3 DNA sequence: TGTGCCACTGGGGGGGGGCTTAGCGCTTGGACCCAGTACTTC.

The CDR3 DNA follows: TGTGCCAGCAGACGGACAGCCAACTCGGGCCCCCTCCACTTT. Encoded protein: CASRRTANSGPLHF. The J gene is TRBJ1-6, the V gene TRBV6-6, with a weak D call TRBD1 (6 bases). CDR3 length: 14 residues. V was shortened by 6 bases and J by 13 bases, with 19 bases between the two germline ends. Germline V CDR1 and CDR2: MNHNY, SVGAGI (reference sequence).

The chain uses TRBV28 and TRBJ1-2, with D unresolved. The CDR3 sequence is 14 residues long. Trimming left V 4 bases short and J 8 bases short, with 17 bases between. The V gene's germline CDR1 is MDHEN and CDR2 SYDVKM. CDR3 sequence reads: CASSSLGSLRGYTF. CDR3 DNA: TGTGCCAGCAGTTCCCTCGGGTCTCTTAGGGGCTACACCTTC.

The rearrangement joins TRBV7-9 to TRBJ2-5, with TRBD2 as a possible D gene (6 bases). Trimming pared 1 base from V and 4 bases from J, leaving 13 bases between. The CDR3 spans 15 residues. Germline CDR1 is SEHNR and CDR2 is FQNEAQ (reference sequence). The CDR3 bases are TGTGCCAGCAGCTTAGATACCCTGCGGGGAGAGACCCAGTACTTC. Its translation: CASSLDTLRGETQYF.

This sequence joins TRBV24-1 and TRBJ2-3, with 7 bases fitting TRBD1. The CDR3 contains 15 residues. Germline CDR1 reads KGHDR; CDR2 reads SFDVKD. V was clipped by 4 bases and J by 5 bases; unmatched bases: 8. CDR3 sequence reads: CATSDRQGTQDTQYF. CDR3 DNA: TGTGCCACCAGTGACAGACAGGGAACTCAAGATACGCAGTATTTT.

This clone was counted a single time. The chain employs TRBV7-3 and TRBJ2-1, with TRBD2 matching 9 bases. Germline V gene sequence: CDR1 SGHTA, CDR2 FQGTGA. The CDR3 has 15 residues. J lost 5 bases, V lost 5 bases, and 7 bases had no gene match. CDR3 in amino acids: CASSPQSGGNNEQFF. DNA of the CDR3: TGTGCCAGCAGCCCTCAGAGCGGGGGGAACAATGAGCAGTTCTTC.

The chain employs TRBV28 and TRBJ2-1; the D gene is possibly TRBD2 (6 bases). The CDR3 runs 12 residues. Trimming shortened V by 11 bases and J by 2 bases, and 10 bases separated the two germline ends. The germline V gene encodes CDR1 MDHEN and CDR2 SYDVKM. The CDR3 DNA follows: TGTGCCGCGGGGCTGGCCTACAATGAGCAGTTCTTC. This translates into CAAGLAYNEQFF.

This clone was seen a few times. The chain has TRBV5-8 and TRBJ1-2; D is perhaps TRBD1 (5 bases). This CDR3 region has 13 residues. The germline CDR1 and CDR2 sequences are SGHTS and YDEGEE. Trimming removed 1 base from V and 4 bases from J, with 8 bases in between. The CDR3 here is CASSLKDTYGYTF. CDR3 in DNA: TGTGCCAGCAGCTTGAAGGACACCTATGGCTACACCTTC.

This chain joins TRBV15 and TRBJ2-5; 14 nucleotides agree with TRBD2. In germline, CDR1 is LNHNV, CDR2 YYDKDF (reference sequence). The CDR3 length is 17 residues. J gave up 5 bases and V 6 bases, and 11 bases lay outside the gene matches. The CDR3 DNA reads TGTGCCACCAGGCGATCCGGGACTAGCGGGGGCGTGGAGACCCAGTACTTC. Residues: CATRRSGTSGGVETQYF.

The DNA of the CDR3 is TGTGCCAGCAGCTTGGCTGCTGCAGGGACCTACAATGAGCAGTTCTTC. Its protein product is CASSLAAAGTYNEQFF. The chain joins TRBV5-4 to TRBJ2-1; D is perhaps TRBD1 (5 bases). Trimming removed 0 bases from V and 2 bases from J, with 12 bases in between. The CDR3 is 16 amino acids. Per the germline V gene, CDR1 is SGHNT and CDR2 is YYREEE (reference sequence).

This clone has only a few counts. This chain links TRBV11-2 with TRBJ1-6; D might be TRBD1 (5 bases). Trimming removed 5 bases at V and 2 bases at J, with 16 bases between. This CDR3 has 17 residues. From germline, CDR1 is SGHAT and CDR2 FQNNGV. CDR3 DNA: TGTGCCAGCAGCCGATCGGGGGGGAACACCTATAATTCACCCCTCCACTTT. It translates to CASSRSGGNTYNSPLHF. Full variable domain (rest looked up from reference TRBV11-2 and TRBJ1-6): EAGVAQSPRYKIIEKRQSVAFWCNPISGHATLYWYQQILGQGPKLLIQFQNNGVVDDSQLPKDRFSAERLKGVDSTLKIQPAKLEDSAVYLCASSRSGGNTYNSPLHFGNGTRLTVT.

The V call is TRBV2, the J call TRBJ2-3; D tentatively reads TRBD1 or TRBD2 (5 bases each). CDR1 and CDR2 from the germline V gene are SNHLY and FYNNEI. The CDR3 is made up of 15 amino acids. With 7 bases removed from V and 1 base from J, the gap between germline ends came to 15 bases. CDR3 bases: TGTGCCAGCACCAGGGACCGATGGGGCACAGATACGCAGTATTTT. It yields the protein CASTRDRWGTDTQYF.

The table lists this clone with a few counts. Distinct nucleotide sequences in the sample also encode this CDR3. This sequence joins TRBV7-8 and TRBJ1-2, with 7 bases aligning to TRBD1. With V trimmed by 5 bases and J by 7 bases, 16 bases remained unmatched. The CDR3 covers 16 residues. Germline lookup yields CDR1 SGHVS and CDR2 FQNEAQ. The CDR3 is CASSLNRGSLPSGYTF. CDR3 coding DNA: TGTGCCAGCAGCCTCAACAGGGGAAGCCTTCCTAGTGGCTACACCTTC. The full variable domain, with the rest looked up from reference TRBV7-8 and TRBJ1-2, is GAGVSQSPRYKVAKRGQDVALRCDPISGHVSLFWYQQALGQGPEFLTYFQNEAQLDKSGLPSDRFFAERPEGSVSTLKIQRTQQEDSAVYLCASSLNRGSLPSGYTFGSGTRLTVV.

This chain links TRBV24-1 with TRBJ1-5; D uncertain. Germline CDR1 is KGHDR and CDR2 is SFDVKD. The ends were cut back, 3 bases at V and 5 bases at J, with 7 bases in the middle. The CDR3 loop spans 13 amino acids. In nucleotides, the CDR3 is TGTGCCACCAGTGATCACCACGATCAGCCCCAGCATTTT. Encoded protein: CATSDHHDQPQHF.

The chain employs TRBV19 and TRBJ2-3; TRBD1 matches at 11 bases. Trimming removed 6 bases from V and 4 bases from J; junction bases left unmatched: 9. Germline lookup yields CDR1 LNHDA and CDR2 SQIVND (reference sequence). The CDR3 totals 16 residues. CDR3 DNA sequence: TGTGCCAGTAGGAGAAGGACAGGGGGCGAGGCAGATACGCAGTATTTT. Translating gives CASRRRTGGEADTQYF.

The rearrangement links TRBV7-3 to TRBJ2-2; D gene unclear. This CDR3 contains 16 residues. The V and J ends lost 5 bases and 0 bases respectively, with 13 bases between them. Germline lookup yields CDR1 SGHTA and CDR2 FQGTGA. The CDR3 sequence is CASSLKRPANTGELFF. In DNA form, the CDR3 reads TGTGCCAGCAGCCTTAAGCGTCCGGCGAACACCGGGGAGCTGTTTTTT.

The chain has TRBV5-1 and TRBJ2-5; D is perhaps TRBD1 or TRBD2 (5 bases each). This CDR3 is built from 16 residues. Between the trimmed V and J ends, which lost 4 bases and 2 bases, there was a span of 18 bases. Germline V gene data show CDR1 as SGHRS and CDR2 as YFSETQ. The CDR3 DNA reads as TGCGCCAGCAGCCAGGGTGGGCAGGGACCGCAAGAGACCCAGTACTTC. Amino acid sequence: CASSQGGQGPQETQYF.

CDR3 in DNA: TGTGCCAGCAGCTTGGTGGCAGATACGCAGTATTTT. Its protein is CASSLVADTQYF. This chain uses TRBV5-4 with TRBJ2-3; D unresolved. CDR1 and CDR2 (germline): SGHNT, YYREEE (reference sequence). Trimming shortened V by 0 bases and J by 4 bases, and 3 bases separated the two germline ends. The CDR3 extends over 12 amino acids.

This chain connects TRBV18 to TRBJ1-1; unclear D gene. The CDR3 runs to 11 residues. From germline, CDR1 is KGHSH and CDR2 LQKENI. Trimming pared 8 bases from V and 0 bases from J, leaving 4 bases between. For the CDR3, the DNA is TGTGCCAGCGAATTGAACACTGAAGCTTTCTTT. This gives the protein CASELNTEAFF.

V usage is TRBV18 and J usage is TRBJ1-1; weak D call: TRBD1 (5 bases). This CDR3 comprises 14 residues. Per germline, CDR1 KGHSH and CDR2 LQKENI. Trimming stripped 3 bases from V and 3 bases from J, with 11 bases between. The CDR3 is CASSPPGRHTEAFF. In DNA form, the CDR3 reads TGTGCCAGCTCACCGCCGGGACGGCACACTGAAGCTTTCTTT.

This chain joins TRBV29-1 and TRBJ1-1; tentative D call: TRBD1 (6 bases). The CDR3 runs 13 residues. Trimming removed 6 bases at V and 2 bases at J, with 13 bases between. CDR1 and CDR2 (germline): SQVTM, ANQGSEA. CDR3 bases: TGCAGCGTCCTAAAACAGGGTAACACTGAAGCTTTCTTT. This gives the protein CSVLKQGNTEAFF.

This clone turned up a few times. CDR3 loop: CASSLDQGAEAFF. The CDR3 DNA follows: TGCGCCAGCAGCTTGGACCAGGGGGCTGAAGCTTTCTTT. This chain links TRBV5-1 with TRBJ1-1, with 7 bases fitting TRBD1. The CDR3 consists of 13 residues. V dropped 0 bases and J dropped 6; count of bases not matched to a gene: 2. Germline V gene lookup returns CDR1 SGHRS and CDR2 YFSETQ.

V and J are TRBV5-1 and TRBJ2-5; D gene uncertain. CDR1 and CDR2 (germline): SGHRS, YFSETQ. The CDR3 consists of 12 residues. The V and J ends lost 1 base and 5 bases respectively, with 6 bases between them. The CDR3 DNA is TGCGCCAGCAGCTTGTCCCCCGAGACCCAGTACTTC. Protein sequence: CASSLSPETQYF.

The chain joins TRBV5-1 to TRBJ1-2, with 7 bases that match TRBD1. The germline gives CDR1 SGHRS, CDR2 YFSETQ. Losses at the gene ends were 2 bases for V and 6 bases for J; bases not matched to a gene: 10. This CDR3 has 15 amino acids. CDR3 sequence (DNA): TGCGCCAGCAGCTTCTCCAGGGGGAAAGGGAATGGCTACACCTTC. Translation gives CASSFSRGKGNGYTF.